This T cell receptor beta chain originates from a study of T cell repertoires in cytomegalovirus infection (dated by TCRdb to about 2019). With respect to the entire study: Donor HLA type was relevant to the analysis, because carriage of CMV infection together with the matching HLA type was indicated by public TCR beta signatures.

Remarks on this clonotype: No cognate antigen has been identified for it. No quality values exist for individual bases; no much larger clone is one base distant.

From cysteine to phenylalanine, the CDR3 is 13 amino acids long. Solely the CDR3 DNA is kept, with 39 bases framed from the first base. At the junction V is shortened by 5 bases and J by 2 bases, with 7 bases in between. As encoded in the germline V gene, CDR1 is SQVTM while CDR2 is ANQGSEA. The full study reports these points: The ex vivo response was dominated by HLA-C-restricted CMV-specific TCR beta clonotypes, which also provided the single most frequent clonotype in two of eight donors. Carriers of CMV infection plus the relevant HLA type were discriminated by the cumulative frequency of public TCR beta family members in the study cohort and in an independent approximately 400-donor cohort.

Sequenced using an Illumina HiSeq 1500. Starting from the raw public reads, TCRdb applied fastp trimming at Q25, assembled clones with MiXCR and retained in-frame beta chains. Rows are combined by CDR3 protein, so each entry shows the most common genes and DNA. Here the sample has 200,000 to 300,000 distinct CDR3 sequences; roughly 9.1% occur a single time. Jointly, the top ten make up approximately 16% of the sample. Sequences were obtained from PBMCs. Recombination joined TRBV29-1 with TRBJ2-6; the D gene assignment is ambiguous. This receptor was taken from a human donor in good health (CMV status not recorded). Some clones in this sample may be carry-over from other donors' samples. CDR3 protein: CSVTLTGANVLTF. The bases are TGCAGCGTTACCCTTACTGGGGCCAACGTCCTGACTTTC.